The 20 T cell receptor beta chains given below trace back to one sample, sequenced in a study of T cells in Graves' hyperthyroidism and ophthalmopathy. Template material for amplifying TCR beta CDR3 regions consisted of RNA transcripts. An initial round of RT-PCR targeting the TCR CDR3 relied on the HTBI primer set. TCRdb processed the multiplex PCR reads anew with MiXCR; each CDR3 protein has one entry. The table lists 400,000 to 600,000 distinct CDR3 sequences, about 16% of them singletons, with approximately 32% in the top ten. The sequenced sample was blood. The source of these receptors is a woman aged 25-40 years with Graves' ophthalmopathy.

This clonotype was counted many times. J is TRBJ2-7 and V is TRBV11-1; TRBD2 is a possible D gene (6 bases). The V gene lost 5 bases and the J gene lost 2 bases, with 13 bases spanning the gap. The CDR3 length is 14 residues. Germline values: CDR1 SGHAT, CDR2 FQDESV (reference sequence). The DNA of the CDR3 is TGTGCCAGCAGCCCACAGCGGGCTGCCTACGAGCAGTACTTC. It translates to CASSPQRAAYEQYF.

The sample holds many counts of this clonotype. This sequence joins TRBV6-6 and TRBJ2-7; maybe TRBD2 (6 bases). Germline values: CDR1 MNHNY, CDR2 SVGAGI (reference sequence). The CDR3 totals 16 residues. Between the trimmed V and J ends, which lost 2 bases and 2 bases, there was a span of 16 bases. This CDR3 is CASSYPPVGGAYEQYF. The CDR3, as DNA: TGTGCCAGCAGTTACCCGCCTGTGGGAGGCGCCTACGAGCAGTACTTC.

At least ten counts were recorded for this clonotype. The rearrangement links TRBV5-6 to TRBJ2-1; the match to TRBD2 covers 10 bases. With V trimmed by 7 bases and J by 5 bases, 0 bases remained unmatched. The CDR3 covers 12 residues. Germline CDR1 reads SGHDT; CDR2 reads YYEEEE. This chain's CDR3 is CASGLADNEQFF. DNA of the CDR3: TGTGCCAGCGGACTAGCGGACAATGAGCAGTTCTTC.

This clonotype was seen only a few times. The chain is built from TRBV7-9 and TRBJ2-1; D not resolved. The CDR3 spans 12 residues. V lost 4 bases, J lost 5 bases, and 6 bases lay in between. The germline V gene has CDR1 SEHNR and CDR2 FQNEAQ (reference sequence). CDR3 DNA: TGTGCCAGCAGCTCCCCACACAATGAGCAGTTCTTC. This encodes CASSSPHNEQFF.

This chain joins TRBV29-1 and TRBJ2-3, with D possibly TRBD2 on 5 matching bases. V shed 8 bases and J shed 5 bases, with 11 bases lying between them. The CDR3 is 11 residues long. The germline gives CDR1 SQVTM, CDR2 ANQGSEA. Written as DNA, the CDR3 is TGCAGCCACCAGGAGGTAGATACGCAGTATTTT. This sequence encodes CSHQEVDTQYF.

This clonotype was seen only once. Compared with germline, one end of the junction differs, possibly owing to a read error. The J gene is TRBJ1-3, the V gene TRBV7-3, with TRBD1 matching over 8 bases. Per the germline V gene, CDR1 is SGHTA and CDR2 is FQGTGA. The CDR3 totals 19 residues. For the CDR3, the DNA is TGTGCCAGCAGCGGGACGGACAGGGCGGATCTTCGCTCTGGAAACACCATGTATTTT. This encodes CASSGTDRADLRSGNTMYF.

The table lists this clonotype with many counts. The chain joins TRBV5-1 to TRBJ2-5, with TRBD1 matching over 9 bases. Germline V CDR1 and CDR2: SGHRS, YFSETQ. CDR3 length: 15 amino acids. Losses at the gene ends were 4 bases for V and 2 bases for J; bases not matched to a gene: 6. The CDR3 nucleotides are TGCGCCAGCAGCACGGGACAGGGCTTTCAAGAGACCCAGTACTTC. Translated, it gives CASSTGQGFQETQYF.

There are many counts of this clonotype. This chain links TRBV11-2 with TRBJ2-3, with 9 bases matching TRBD2. The CDR3 has 15 amino acids. Trimming cost V 7 bases and J 4 bases; bases outside gene matches: 9. Germline loops: CDR1 SGHAT, CDR2 FQNNGV. CDR3 nucleotide sequence: TGTGCCAGCACCCGCGGGAGGGCAACGCCAGATACGCAGTATTTT. This translates into CASTRGRATPDTQYF.

The gene calls are TRBV12-3 or TRBV12-4 and TRBJ2-1; D not certain. Trimming took off 1 base at V and 9 bases at J, with 13 bases between the two ends. The CDR3 totals 14 residues. The CDR3 bases are TGTGCCAGCAGTTTAGGATATAGCCTAGGTGAGCAGTTCTTC. Protein product: CASSLGYSLGEQFF.

This clonotype occurred a few times. The rearrangement joins TRBV15 to TRBJ1-5, with D unresolved. The germline V gene has CDR1 LNHNV and CDR2 YYDKDF (reference sequence). V shed 3 bases and J shed 4 bases, with 10 bases lying between them. This CDR3 comprises 14 residues. The CDR3 bases are TGTGCCACCAGCAGCAGCTCTCAAAATCAGCCCCAGCATTTT. It specifies CATSSSSQNQPQHF.

In this sample, this clonotype turned up many times. The chain couples TRBV12-3 or TRBV12-4 to TRBJ1-5; a possible D gene is TRBD1 (5 bases). The CDR3 consists of 13 residues. With 6 bases removed from V and 3 bases from J, the gap between germline ends came to 9 bases. CDR3 coding DNA: TGTGCCAGCAGCGGGGGGTACAATCAGCCCCAGCATTTT. This codes for CASSGGYNQPQHF.

The chain carries TRBV5-1 and TRBJ2-7; TRBD2 is a possible D gene (6 bases). The V gene's germline CDR1 is SGHRS and CDR2 YFSETQ. This CDR3 spans 15 amino acids. V was pared by 4 bases and J by 4 bases, with 18 bases between. The CDR3 protein is CASSRGVGREYEQYF. The CDR3 DNA is TGCGCCAGCAGCCGCGGGGTTGGGAGAGAGTACGAGCAGTACTTC.

The sample holds many counts of this clonotype. The chain recombines TRBV27 with TRBJ2-7; 7 bases agree with TRBD2. In germline, CDR1 is MNHEY, CDR2 SMNVEV (reference sequence). V dropped 3 bases and J dropped 4; count of bases not matched to a gene: 6. The CDR3 has 14 amino acids. For the CDR3, the DNA is TGTGCCAGCAGTTTGTCAGCGGGACTATACGAGCAGTACTTC. This gives the protein CASSLSAGLYEQYF.

The V and J genes are TRBV7-9 and TRBJ1-1, with D maybe TRBD1 (5 bases). The CDR3 runs to 16 residues. The germline gives CDR1 SEHNR, CDR2 FQNEAQ (reference sequence). V was pared by 0 bases and J by 3 bases, with 14 bases between. Written as DNA, the CDR3 is TGTGCCAGCAGCTTAGCAGGGAACAGGATAGACACTGAAGCTTTCTTT. Amino acids: CASSLAGNRIDTEAFF.

This clonotype was recorded many times. V usage is TRBV28 and J usage is TRBJ1-1; weak D call: TRBD1 (6 bases). Trimming took 10 bases from V and 3 from J, leaving 12 bases between them. Germline V lookup: CDR1 MDHEN, CDR2 SYDVKM. This CDR3 has 12 amino acids. CDR3 nucleotide sequence: TGTGCCACCTGCACAGGGTACACTGAAGCTTTCTTT. Amino acids: CATCTGYTEAFF. Together with reference TRBV28 and TRBJ1-1, the CDR3 gives the full variable domain: DVKVTQSSRYLVKRTGEKVFLECVQDMDHENMFWYRQDPGLGLRLIYFSYDVKMKEKGDIPEGYSVSREKKERFSLILESASTNQTSMYLCATCTGYTEAFFGQGTRLTVV.

The V call is TRBV6-2 or TRBV6-3, the J call TRBJ2-7; TRBD1 agrees at 7 bases. Per the germline V gene, CDR1 is MNHEY and CDR2 is SVGEGT. The CDR3 covers 12 residues. J was trimmed by 0 bases and V by 11 bases; bases with no gene match: 4. The CDR3 protein is CALGGSSYEQYF. Here the CDR3 DNA reads TGTGCCCTAGGGGGCTCCTCCTACGAGCAGTACTTC.

This clonotype was observed many times. This chain joins TRBV11-3 and TRBJ1-5; 10 bases agree with TRBD1. J was trimmed by 7 bases and V by 5 bases; bases with no gene match: 11. Germline V gene data show CDR1 as SGHNT and CDR2 as YENEEA. CDR3 length: 16 residues. The CDR3 is CASSIWTGGILQPQHF. CDR3 coding DNA: TGTGCCAGCAGCATATGGACAGGGGGAATTTTACAGCCCCAGCATTTT.

There are many counts of this clonotype. V usage is TRBV10-3 and J usage is TRBJ2-1; 12 bases line up with TRBD2. The trim removed 4 bases at V and 8 bases at J, leaving 0 bases unmatched. Per the germline V gene, CDR1 is ENHRY and CDR2 is SYGVKD. The CDR3 covers 13 residues. CDR3 loop: CAISGLAGDEQFF. DNA of the CDR3: TGTGCCATCAGTGGACTAGCGGGAGATGAGCAGTTCTTC.

This clonotype was recorded at least ten times. The chain joins TRBV3-1 to TRBJ2-5, with D possibly matching TRBD1 (6 bases). Germline assignment: CDR1 LGHDT and CDR2 YNNKEL (reference sequence). Trimming removed 8 bases from V and 3 bases from J, with 16 bases in between. This CDR3 is built from 14 residues. Here the CDR3 DNA reads TGTGCCAGCCACAGGGACCTCGAAGAAGAGACCCAGTACTTC. It codes for CASHRDLEEETQYF.

The chain is built from TRBV7-2 and TRBJ2-2, with D perhaps TRBD1 (5 bases). The germline gives CDR1 SGHTA, CDR2 FQGNSA. The CDR3 length is 13 residues. The ends were cut back, 6 bases at V and 7 bases at J, with 12 bases in the middle. The CDR3 DNA follows: TGTGCCAGCAGTTCCAGGGTGGACGGGGAGCTGTTTTTT. It encodes CASSSRVDGELFF.